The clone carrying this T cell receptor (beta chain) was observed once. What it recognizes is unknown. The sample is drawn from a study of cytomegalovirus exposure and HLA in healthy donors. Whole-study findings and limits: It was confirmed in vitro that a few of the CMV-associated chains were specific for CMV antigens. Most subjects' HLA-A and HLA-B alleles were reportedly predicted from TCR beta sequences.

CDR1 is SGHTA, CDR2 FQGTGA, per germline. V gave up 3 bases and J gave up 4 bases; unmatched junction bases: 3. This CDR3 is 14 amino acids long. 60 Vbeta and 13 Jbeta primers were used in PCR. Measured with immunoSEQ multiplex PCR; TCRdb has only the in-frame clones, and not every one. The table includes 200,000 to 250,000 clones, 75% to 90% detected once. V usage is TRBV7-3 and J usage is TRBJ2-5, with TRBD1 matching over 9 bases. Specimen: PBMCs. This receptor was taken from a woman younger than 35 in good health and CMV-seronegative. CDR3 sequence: CASSFTGGGETQYF. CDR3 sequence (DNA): TGTGCCAGCAGCTTTACAGGGGGCGGAGAGACCCAGTACTTC. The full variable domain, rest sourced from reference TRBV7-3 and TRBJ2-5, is GAGVSQTPSNKVTEKGKYVELRCDPISGHTALYWYRQSLGQGPEFLIYFQGTGAADDSGLPNDRFFAVRPEGSVSTLKIQRTERGDSAVYLCASSFTGGGETQYFGPGTRLLVL.